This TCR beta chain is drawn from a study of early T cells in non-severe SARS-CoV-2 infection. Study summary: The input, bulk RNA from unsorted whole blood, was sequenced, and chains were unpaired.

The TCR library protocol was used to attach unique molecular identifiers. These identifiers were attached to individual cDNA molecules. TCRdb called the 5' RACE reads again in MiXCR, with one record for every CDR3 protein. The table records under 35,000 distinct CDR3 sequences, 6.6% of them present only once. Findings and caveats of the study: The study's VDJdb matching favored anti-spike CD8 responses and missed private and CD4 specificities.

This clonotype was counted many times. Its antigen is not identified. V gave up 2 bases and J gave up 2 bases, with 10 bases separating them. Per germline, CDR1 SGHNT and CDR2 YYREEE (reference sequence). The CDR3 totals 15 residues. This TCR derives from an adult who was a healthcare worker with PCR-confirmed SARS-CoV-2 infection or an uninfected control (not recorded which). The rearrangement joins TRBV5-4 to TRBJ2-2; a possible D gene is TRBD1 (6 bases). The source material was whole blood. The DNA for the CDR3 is TGTGCCAGCAGCTTTTCCGGGACAAACACCGGGGAGCTGTTTTTT. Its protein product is CASSFSGTNTGELFF.